The 19 T cell receptor beta chains given below trace back to one sample, sequenced in a study of tumor-infiltrating lymphocytes in primary liver carcinoma. Extraction of RNA together with DNA used roughly 19-32 mg of unsorted bulk tissue. Reverse transcription of about 0.5 ug total RNA with a constant-region primer produced TCR beta cDNA. The TCR beta library was amplified through three nested multiplex PCR rounds in a modified ARM-PCR procedure. With TRBV1-TRBV30 forward primers and a C-beta reverse primer, the first two PCR rounds were run for roughly 9 cycles each. TCRdb re-analysed the multiplex PCR reads in MiXCR, keeping a single row per CDR3 protein. Seen here are roughly 190,000 distinct CDR3 sequences, around four fifths observed once, and the top ten hold less than 20%. The sample taken for sequencing was tumor tissue from primary liver carcinoma. All receptors derive from a man aged 35 to 55 with primary liver carcinoma and hepatitis B virus infection.

At least ten counts were recorded for this clonotype. The chain carries TRBV10-3 and TRBJ1-1; D is ambiguous. The germline gives CDR1 ENHRY, CDR2 SYGVKD. Trimming removed 3 bases from V and 4 bases from J, with 6 bases in between. The CDR3 has 12 residues. CDR3 in DNA: TGTGCCATCAGTGACCCGTCCACTGAAGCTTTCTTT. It yields the protein CAISDPSTEAFF.

To note about this clonotype: At one end, the junction sequence differs from germline, possibly due to a read error. This chain uses TRBV6-5 with TRBJ2-1; TRBD2 aligns across 10 bases. Germline V gene sequence: CDR1 MNHEY, CDR2 SVGAGI. CDR3 length: 13 residues. CDR3 sequence: CASILTSGTVQFF. The CDR3 nucleotides read TGTGCAAGCATCCTCACTAGCGGGACTGTCCAGTTCTTC.

A remark on this clonotype: The junction and the germline gene differ at one end; a read error may be behind it. The chain is built from TRBV6-5 and TRBJ2-6, with D perhaps TRBD1 (5 bases). The CDR3 has 19 residues. The germline CDR1 and CDR2 sequences are MNHEY and SVGAGI. CDR3 sequence reads: CASSRPWSGPLPGANVLTF. CDR3 in DNA: TGTGCCAGCAGCCGACCCTGGTCAGGGCCCTTACCTGGGGCCAATGTCCTGACTTTC.

With respect to this clonotype: Sequence at one end of the junction differs from germline and may be a read error. CDR3 loop: CASSEGTGDEEFF. CDR3 DNA sequence: TGTGCCAGCAGTGAAGGAACAGGCGATGAGGAGTTCTTC. The J gene is TRBJ2-1, the V gene TRBV6-1; tentatively, D is TRBD1 (5 bases). Looked up from germline, CDR1 is MNHNS and CDR2 is SASEGT. CDR3 length: 13 amino acids.

The chain carries TRBV20-1 and TRBJ2-1, with 16 positions matching TRBD2. The ends lost 3 bases at V and 7 bases at J; junction bases unmatched: 6. The CDR3 has 16 residues. Germline values: CDR1 DFQATT, CDR2 SNEGSKA (reference sequence). The CDR3 DNA reads as TGCAGTGCTAGTGGGACTAGCGGGAGGGCCGATAATGAGCAGTTCTTC. This sequence encodes CSASGTSGRADNEQFF.

Regarding this clonotype: This likely comes from a read error, as the CDR3 has no conserved phenylalanine or tryptophan at its end. No DNA is shown, since the ends of the CDR3 on it are uncertain; the CDR3 is the one TCRdb lists. The CDR3: CSAGYGLNTEALS. V gene TRBV29-1 combines with J gene TRBJ1-1; TRBD1 is taken as the D call from the table, unchecked against the DNA. Looked up from germline, CDR1 is SQVTM and CDR2 is ANQGSEA. The CDR3 spans 13 residues, counting both ends.

This clonotype was counted at least ten times. The chain couples TRBV10-3 to TRBJ2-7; TRBD2 agrees at 11 bases. Germline-derived CDR1 and CDR2 are ENHRY and SYGVKD. The CDR3 runs 15 residues. V lost 2 bases to trimming and J lost 4 bases; unmatched junction nucleotides: 4. CDR3 in amino acids: CAISEGTSGEYEQYF. Written as DNA, the CDR3 is TGTGCCATCAGTGAGGGGACTAGCGGTGAATACGAGCAGTACTTC.

Worth noting for this clonotype: No conserved phenylalanine or tryptophan is present at the end of the CDR3, so a read error is the likely explanation. The DNA is omitted, as the CDR3 cannot be located on it reliably, and the CDR3 follows TCRdb's listing. The chain is built from TRBV11-2 and TRBJ2-3; whether TRBD1, the table's D call, matches the DNA was not checked. The CDR3 has 16 residues if both end residues are counted. The germline V gene encodes CDR1 SGHAT and CDR2 FQNNGV. The CDR3 reads CASSRRSTGNTDTKYY.

With respect to this clonotype: As the CDR3 is not closed by the conserved phenylalanine or tryptophan, this likely results from a read error. No DNA is shown, since the ends of the CDR3 on it are uncertain; the CDR3 is the one TCRdb lists. The chain recombines TRBV4-2 with TRBJ1-2. The CDR3 region is 14 residues in length, termini included. Germline CDR1 LGHNA, CDR2 YNFKEQ. This chain's CDR3 is CVSSALDGNYCYTC.

Note on this clonotype: A junction end diverges from the germline sequence, so it may reflect a read error. The chain couples TRBV29-1 to TRBJ2-3; 9 bases are shared with TRBD2. Germline CDR1 is SQVTM and CDR2 is ANQGSEA. The CDR3 spans 13 residues. CDR3 DNA: TGCAGCGCCCAGCGGGGGGACACAGGTACGCAGTATTTT. This codes for CSAQRGDTGTQYF.

A note on this clonotype: One end of the junction varies from germline; a read error may be responsible. V usage is TRBV11-2 and J usage is TRBJ2-7, with D perhaps TRBD1 (5 bases). This CDR3 spans 14 amino acids. Germline CDR1 SGHAT, CDR2 FQNNGV. The CDR3, as DNA: TGTACCAGCAACTCTAACAGGAACCCCTGCGAGCAGTACTTC. It codes for CTSNSNRNPCEQYF.

For this clonotype: At one of its ends the junction is not consistent with the germline gene, which may arise from a read error. The chain combines TRBV11-2 with TRBJ1-5, with D perhaps TRBD1 (5 bases). The germline V gene encodes CDR1 SGHAT and CDR2 FQNNGV. The CDR3 loop spans 17 amino acids. CDR3 sequence reads: CANSLVGVTGSNQSQHF. The CDR3 nucleotides are TGTGCCAACAGCCTAGTAGGGGTAACAGGTAGCAATCAGTCCCAGCATTTT.

On this clonotype: One end of the junction does not line up with germline, which may come from a read error. The V call is TRBV10-2, the J call TRBJ1-1; D is unresolved. The CDR3 sequence is 13 residues long. CDR1 WSHSY and CDR2 SAAADI come from the germline V gene. CDR3 residues: CANSEVENTDAFF. The CDR3 bases are TGCGCCAACAGTGAAGTAGAAAACACTGATGCTTTCTTC.

As concerns this clonotype: This may arise from a read error, as a much more abundant clone is one base away. V is TRBV30 and J is TRBJ1-4; no clear D. The CDR3 has 13 residues. The germline gives CDR1 GTSNPN, CDR2 SVGIG (reference sequence). The DNA of the CDR3 is TGTGGCTGGAACCGGTTCCGGAATGAAAAACTGTTTTTT. Its protein product is CGWNRFRNEKLFF. Variable domain in full (rest from reference TRBV30 and TRBJ1-4): SQTIHQWPATLVQPVGSPLSLECTVEGTSNPNLYWYRQAAGRGLQLLFYSVGIGQISSEVPQNLSASRPQDRQFILSSKKLLLSDSGFYLCGWNRFRNEKLFFGSGTQLSVL.

Concerning this clonotype: The junction shows a germline mismatch at one end, possibly a read error. This sequence joins TRBV11-3 and TRBJ2-3; D is perhaps TRBD2 (6 bases). Germline loops: CDR1 SGHNT, CDR2 YENEEA. The CDR3 sequence is 15 residues long. In DNA form, the CDR3 reads TGTGCCAGCAGCCTTGGGGGAGGTGGTACAGATACACAGTATTTT. It codes for CASSLGGGGTDTQYF.

As for this clonotype: The CDR3 end shows no conserved phenylalanine or tryptophan, and so a read error is likely. V gene TRBV29-1 combines with J gene TRBJ1-1; TRBD1 is a possible D gene (5 bases). The V gene's germline CDR1 is SQVTM and CDR2 ANQGSEA. The CDR3 consists of 15 residues. CDR3 amino acids: CSGVQEGYQNTEAFS. In DNA form, the CDR3 reads TGTAGCGGGGTACAGGAAGGCTATCAGAACACTGAAGCTTTCTCT.

This clonotype was recorded once. The rearrangement links TRBV12-3 or TRBV12-4 to TRBJ1-1; D call uncertain. This CDR3 is 12 amino acids long. Trimming took 9 bases from V and 6 from J, leaving 14 bases between them. CDR3 nucleotide sequence: TGTGCCAGAAGGTATGTGATGGCTGAAGCTTTCTTT. Its translation is CARRYVMAEAFF.

CDR3 coding DNA: TGTGCCATCAGGGCTCCCTCCGGGACTAGCCTTACGTCTGGTGAGCAGTACTTC. It encodes CAIRAPSGTSLTSGEQYF. The chain carries TRBV10-3 and TRBJ2-7, with TRBD2 matching over 9 bases. Trimming cost V 6 bases and J 7 bases; bases outside gene matches: 22. The CDR3 loop spans 18 amino acids. CDR1 is ENHRY, CDR2 SYGVKD, per germline.

This clonotype was counted a single time. The conserved phenylalanine or tryptophan normally closing the CDR3 is absent here, so this likely arose from a read error. The DNA is omitted, as the CDR3 cannot be located on it reliably, and the CDR3 follows TCRdb's listing. V and J are TRBV12-3 or TRBV12-4 and TRBJ2-2; the table's D call TRBD1 went unverified against the DNA. The CDR3 is made up of 15 amino acids, end residues included. CDR3 residues: CASSLVLGRGAEMFY.